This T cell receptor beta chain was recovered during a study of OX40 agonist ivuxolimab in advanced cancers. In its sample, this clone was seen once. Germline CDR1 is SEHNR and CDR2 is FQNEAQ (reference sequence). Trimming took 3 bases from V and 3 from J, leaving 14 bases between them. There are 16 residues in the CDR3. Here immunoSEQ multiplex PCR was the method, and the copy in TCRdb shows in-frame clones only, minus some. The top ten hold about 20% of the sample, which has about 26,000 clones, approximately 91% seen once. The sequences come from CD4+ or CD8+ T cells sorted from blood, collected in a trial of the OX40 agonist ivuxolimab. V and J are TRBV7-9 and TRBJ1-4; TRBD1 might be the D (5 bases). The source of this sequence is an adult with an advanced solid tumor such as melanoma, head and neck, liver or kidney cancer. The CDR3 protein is CASSFLTGASNEKLFF. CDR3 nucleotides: TGTGCCAGCAGCTTTTTGACCGGGGCTTCTAATGAAAAACTGTTTTTT. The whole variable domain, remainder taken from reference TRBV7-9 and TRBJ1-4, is DTGVSQNPRHKITKRGQNVTFRCDPISEHNRLYWYRQTLGQGPEFLTYFQNEAQLEKSRLLSDRFSAERPKGSFSTLEIQRTEQGDSAMYLCASSFLTGASNEKLFFGSGTQLSVL.